Given below is one T cell receptor beta chain in context. This sample stems from a study of T cell changes during pregnancy in multiple sclerosis. This table comes from immunoSEQ multiplex PCR, and its TCRdb copy is limited to in-frame clones, with some not included. The sample lists some 59,000 clones, roughly nine tenths seen once, with around 2.5% in the top ten. The CDR3 loop spans 14 amino acids. Germline-derived CDR1 and CDR2 are LNHDA and SQIVND (reference sequence). Deletions cut 3 bases from V and 1 base from J, with 9 bases between. The chain links TRBV19 to TRBJ1-2, with D hard to call. Here the sequenced sample was peripheral blood, taken in the first trimester of pregnancy. The sequence derives from a female donor with multiple sclerosis, enrolled in a pregnancy study. This chain's CDR3 is CASSIGGINYGYTF. CDR3 DNA sequence: TGTGCCAGTAGTATCGGAGGGATTAACTATGGCTACACCTTC.